These T cell receptor beta chains were read from a single sample in a study of cytomegalovirus exposure and HLA in healthy donors. Data came from immunoSEQ multiplex PCR; TCRdb stores just in-frame clones and leaves some out. Altogether fewer than 250,000 clones are present, about four fifths being singletons, with the ten largest covering approximately 2.8%. The sequenced material came from PBMCs. All receptors derive from a man aged 30-40 years in good health and CMV-seronegative. Both conserved end residues are part of each CDR3. Fields, in order: clone size, D gene, V gene, J gene, CDR3 DNA, CDR3 protein. A D gene is named only where the DNA matches it firmly. The listing skips clone size in some rows; elsewhere it reads once, few, many or a size class.

NA	TRBD1	TRBV7-2	TRBJ2-5	TGTGCCAGCAGCAGATATGCCCTACAGGGGTTCCAAGAGACCCAGTACTTC	CASSRYALQGFQETQYF
NA	TRBD2	TRBV5-1	TRBJ2-5	TGCGCCAGCAGCTTTGCTAGCGGGGTGAACCAAGAGACCCAGTACTTC	CASSFASGVNQETQYF
NA	TRBD2	TRBV27	TRBJ2-2	TGTGCCAGCAGTTTGCGGGCTAGCGGGGGGTTAGGGGAGCTGTTTTTT	CASSLRASGGLGELFF
NA	NA	TRBV9	TRBJ2-2	TGTGCCAGCAGGGGGAGCGCCGGGGAGCTGTTTTTT	CASRGSAGELFF
once	TRBD1	TRBV28	TRBJ1-3	TGTGCCAGCAGTTTAACCCTTGGGACAGACGGAAACACCATATATTTT	CASSLTLGTDGNTIYF
NA	NA	TRBV7-9	TRBJ1-1	TGTGCCAGCAGCTTAGTAGCCTTAGAACTAGCTTTCTTT	CASSLVALELAFF
NA	TRBD2	TRBV2	TRBJ2-5	TGTGCCAGCAGGGCACTTTGGACTAGCGGGGGGCCGACGCAGAGGAAGACCCAGTACTTC	CASRALWTSGGPTQRKTQYF
NA	NA	TRBV5-1	TRBJ2-1	TGCGCCAGCAGCTTGGATAGCTTCGATCCTTACTTTGGGGAGCAGTTCTTC	CASSLDSFDPYFGEQFF
NA	TRBD1	TRBV14	TRBJ2-1	TGTGCCAGCAGCCAATTGACAGGGACAGGGTACAATGAGCAGTTCTTC	CASSQLTGTGYNEQFF
NA	TRBD1	TRBV19	TRBJ1-1	TGTGCCAGTAGTACGACAGGGATTAACACTGAAGCTTTCTTT	CASSTTGINTEAFF
NA	NA	TRBV7-8	TRBJ2-5	TGTGCAAGTCGGGTTGGGGAGACCCAGTACTTC	CASRVGETQYF
NA	NA	TRBV6-6	TRBJ2-6	TGTGCCAGCAGGAAGGATGGCTCTGGGGCCAGCGTCCTGACTTTC	CASRKDGSGASVLTF
NA	TRBD1	TRBV28	TRBJ2-5	TGTGCCAGCAGTCGGGACAGGGTACTTGAGACCCAGTACTTC	CASSRDRVLETQYF
NA	NA	TRBV27	TRBJ2-7	TGTGCCAGCAGTCCGACCCTGTCGACAGGATCCTACGAGCAGTACTTC	CASSPTLSTGSYEQYF
once	TRBD2	TRBV10-1	TRBJ2-1	TGCGCCGGCCACCGGGGGGGGCGCTACAATGAGCAGTTCTTC	CAGHRGGRYNEQFF
few	TRBD1	TRBV28	TRBJ1-1	TGTGCCAGCAGAACCGTCCAGGGGGCTGGGAACACTGAAGCTTTCTTT	CASRTVQGAGNTEAFF
NA	NA	TRBV7-9	TRBJ2-3	TGTTCCAGCAGCTTAGACGGTAGAGATACGCAGTATTTT	CSSSLDGRDTQYF
NA	NA	TRBV11-3	TRBJ2-3	TGTGCCAGCAGCTTCTCGGGGGTTCAGGCAGATACGCAGTATTTT	CASSFSGVQADTQYF
NA	NA	TRBV5-5	TRBJ2-7	TGTGCCAGCAGCTTGGGGGGCGTGAGCTCCTACGAGCAGTACTTC	CASSLGGVSSYEQYF
once	TRBD1	TRBV11-2	TRBJ1-1	TGTGCCAGCAGTTACCGGGACAGGGGCCCGCGGGCTTTCTTT	CASSYRDRGPRAFF
NA	NA	TRBV5-1	TRBJ1-3	TGCGCCAGCAGCTTGCCTACCTCGGGGAACTCTGGAAACACCATATATTTT	CASSLPTSGNSGNTIYF
NA	NA	TRBV6-6	TRBJ2-6	TGTGCCAGCAGGGAGACAGGGACTGGGGCCAGCGTCCTGACTTTC	CASRETGTGASVLTF